This TCR beta chain was observed in a study of T cells in Graves' hyperthyroidism and ophthalmopathy. This clonotype was seen repeatedly, ten times or more. CDR1 is LGHNA, CDR2 YNFKEQ, per germline. The CDR3 consists of 16 residues. Trimming cost V 0 bases and J 6 bases; bases outside gene matches: 6. Amplified TCR beta CDR3 regions came from RNA transcripts. The TCR CDR3 was amplified in a first-round RT-PCR using the HTBI primer set. TCRdb re-derived calls from the multiplex PCR reads in MiXCR, one entry per CDR3 protein. The data hold 50,000 to 75,000 distinct CDR3 sequences, with around 50% observed a single time.

Sequencing input: blood. The TCR originated in a woman in her 30s with Graves' ophthalmopathy. The chain joins TRBV4-2 to TRBJ2-2; 8 nucleotides match TRBD2. CDR3 loop: CASSQEIAGPAGELFF. The CDR3 bases are TGTGCCAGCAGCCAAGAGATAGCGGGGCCGGCCGGGGAGCTGTTTTTT.